The 3 T cell receptor beta chains reported below all come from one sample, sequenced in a study of T-cell memory formation after mild COVID-19. A single record per CDR3 protein comes from TCRdb applying MiXCR to the 5' RACE reads. The sample has 470,000 or so distinct CDR3 sequences, more than 20% seen once. Sequencing was done on a sample of PBMCs or a T cell subset sorted from them (not recorded which). All receptors derive from an adult woman who had mild COVID-19 (a few samples of this study predate the infection). Cell type and time point are not known.

This chain connects TRBV4-1 to TRBJ2-2; D is ambiguous. Between the trimmed V and J ends, which lost 3 bases and 3 bases, there was a span of 14 bases. Germline CDR1 is MGHRA and CDR2 is YSYEKL. This CDR3 is 16 amino acids long. CDR3 region: CASSQAPSRDTGELFF. The DNA of the CDR3 is TGCGCCAGCAGCCAGGCCCCTTCACGGGACACCGGGGAGCTGTTTTTT.

In this sample, this clonotype turned up a few times. V and J are TRBV7-9 and TRBJ2-1; D is unclear. The ends were cut back, 6 bases at V and 5 bases at J, with 11 bases in the middle. This CDR3 contains 13 residues. The germline V gene has CDR1 SEHNR and CDR2 FQNEAQ (reference sequence). CDR3 region: CASRSGGHNEQFF. CDR3 bases: TGTGCCAGCAGGTCAGGCGGCCACAATGAGCAGTTCTTC.

V usage is TRBV4-1 and J usage is TRBJ1-1, with TRBD1 matching 7 bases. Germline V CDR1 and CDR2: MGHRA, YSYEKL. The CDR3 covers 15 residues. The V segment lost 3 bases and the J segment 2 bases; nucleotides outside the gene matches: 6. CDR3 loop: CASSQIGGRNTEAFF. CDR3 DNA sequence: TGCGCCAGCAGCCAGATAGGGGGCCGTAACACTGAAGCTTTCTTT.